This TCR beta chain was sequenced during a study of T cells in Graves' hyperthyroidism and ophthalmopathy. Trimming cost V 2 bases and J 7 bases; bases outside gene matches: 9. Germline V gene lookup returns CDR1 GTSNPN and CDR2 SVGIG (reference sequence). This CDR3 is built from 14 residues. TCR beta CDR3 sequences were amplified from RNA transcripts. The HTBI primer set served for first-round RT-PCR of the TCR CDR3. TCRdb analysed the multiplex PCR reads with MiXCR anew, one entry per CDR3 protein. The sample gives 360,000 or so distinct CDR3 sequences, 13% to 15% of which show up once; about 20% is in the top ten.

The source is an older woman with Graves' ophthalmopathy. The chain is built from TRBV30 and TRBJ2-7; 9 bases agree with TRBD1. The sequencing sample was made of blood. The CDR3: CAWSRRDRVGEQYF. The CDR3 nucleotides are TGTGCCTGGAGTAGGCGGGACAGGGTCGGGGAGCAGTACTTC.